The next 8 T cell receptor beta chains were all read from a single sample in a study of shared clonotypes between healthy human individuals. Sequencing used immunoSEQ multiplex PCR; TCRdb keeps in-frame clones, though not all of them. The repertoire includes some 1,600,000 clones, 95% to 99% of them detected once, and approximately 0.45% sits in the top ten. The sequencing input was naive CD4+ T cells sorted from blood. Subset given: CD45RA+ positively selected. These receptor sequences come from a man aged 25 to 40 in good health.

In regard to this clone: Other DNA sequences from this sample encode an identical CDR3 as well. V and J are TRBV18 and TRBJ2-3, with TRBD2 matching over 11 bases. The length of the CDR3 is 17 residues. Trimming removed 0 bases from V and 3 bases from J; junction bases left unmatched: 5. Per germline, CDR1 KGHSH and CDR2 LQKENI. CDR3 sequence reads: CASSPPSLAGGTDTQYF. CDR3 in DNA: TGTGCCAGCTCACCACCATCTCTAGCGGGAGGAACAGATACGCAGTATTTT.

This sequence joins TRBV7-8 and TRBJ2-1; D gene ambiguous. The germline CDR1 and CDR2 sequences are SGHVS and FQNEAQ. V was pared by 6 bases and J by 8 bases, with 11 bases between. The CDR3 consists of 12 residues. CDR3 sequence: CASSLSRHEQFF. CDR3 DNA sequence: TGTGCCAGCAGTTTGAGTCGGCATGAGCAGTTCTTC.

The count of this clone is one. The chain is built from TRBV7-2 and TRBJ2-7; D gene ambiguous. The germline V gene encodes CDR1 SGHTA and CDR2 FQGNSA. The CDR3 runs to 18 residues. Trimming stripped 2 bases from V and 5 bases from J, with 25 bases between. This chain's CDR3 is CASSLYAPESWRFNEQYF. Written as DNA, the CDR3 is TGTGCCAGCAGCTTATACGCCCCGGAGAGTTGGCGGTTCAACGAGCAGTACTTC.

The CDR3 DNA is TGCAGCGTGATCCCCTACAGAATGAACACTGAAGCTTTCTTT. Protein sequence: CSVIPYRMNTEAFF. The chain links TRBV29-1 to TRBJ1-1; D uncertain. The V gene's germline CDR1 is SQVTM and CDR2 ANQGSEA. V lost 6 bases to trimming and J lost 0 bases, with 14 bases between them. This CDR3 is 14 amino acids long.

This clone occurred once. J is TRBJ1-2 and V is TRBV5-1; tentative D call: TRBD1 (6 bases). Trimming took 0 bases from V and 6 from J, leaving 9 bases between them. Per the germline V gene, CDR1 is SGHRS and CDR2 is YFSETQ. The CDR3 is 13 residues long. For the CDR3, the DNA is TGCGCCAGCAGCTTGGTACAGGGAGATGGCTACACCTTC. Protein product: CASSLVQGDGYTF. The full variable domain, in which reference TRBV5-1 and TRBJ1-2 provide the parts outside the CDR3, is KAGVTQTPRYLIKTRGQQVTLSCSPISGHRSVSWYQQTPGQGLQFLFEYFSETQRNKGNFPGRFSGRQFSNSRSEMNVSTLELGDSALYLCASSLVQGDGYTFGSGTRLTVV.

This chain uses TRBV5-6 with TRBJ1-2, with 7 bases identical to TRBD1. CDR3 length: 17 amino acids. V trimming: 2 bases; J trimming: 2 bases; junction bases outside the gene matches: 12. CDR1 is SGHDT and CDR2 is YYEEEE in the germline V gene. The CDR3 nucleotides are TGTGCCAGCAGCTTTCTTATAAGGGACAGTCTGAACTATGGCTACACCTTC. Residues: CASSFLIRDSLNYGYTF.

Remarks on this clone: Other DNA variants within this sample encode the same CDR3. V gene TRBV18 combines with J gene TRBJ1-1, with TRBD1 as a possible D gene (6 bases). CDR3 length: 13 amino acids. The V end was cut by 5 bases, the J end by 2 bases, with 9 bases between. Germline V CDR1 and CDR2: KGHSH, LQKENI. CDR3 protein: CASSSDRNTEAFF. The CDR3 coding sequence is TGTGCCAGCTCATCGGACAGAAACACTGAAGCTTTCTTT.

The chain links TRBV9 to TRBJ2-2, with 8 positions matching TRBD1. Losses at the gene ends were 3 bases for V and 3 bases for J; bases not matched to a gene: 4. Germline-derived CDR1 and CDR2 are SGDLS and YYNGEE. CDR3 size: 15 residues. The CDR3 spells CASSEDRVHTGELFF. Written as DNA, the CDR3 is TGTGCCAGCAGCGAGGACAGGGTTCACACCGGGGAGCTGTTTTTT.